These 18 T cell receptor beta chains were sequenced from one sample in a study of CD8+ T cells in alopecia areata (dated by TCRdb to 2017 to 2018). Explained via the paper, the time point label denotes: around 4 weeks on oral tofacitinib. The treatment or condition label here, explained by the study, means: oral pan-JAK inhibitor, 5-10 mg twice daily. Library construction relied on the immunoSEQ multiplex PCR assay. RNA was extracted from all samples and reverse transcribed into cDNA as template for TCR sequencing. Sourced from immuneACCESS, this table was stored by TCRdb with only in-frame sequences that have V and J called. A share of the clones is absent; for the studies checked, an unresolved V gene accounts for under half, and the remainder has no known explanation. The sample table holds 140,000 to 150,000 clones, of which nearly 55% were seen once. The ten largest clones add up to about a sixth of the sample.

This material consisted of CD8+ T cells sorted from blood, taken at week 4, from a patient treated with tofacitinib. These receptors all come from a human donor with alopecia areata.

V is TRBV5-6 and J is TRBJ2-7; either TRBD1 or TRBD2 may supply D (5 bases each). Trimming removed 4 bases from V and 5 bases from J, with 13 bases in between. CDR3 length: 13 residues. Germline values: CDR1 SGHDT, CDR2 YYEEEE. Here the CDR3 reads CASSPGPLDEQYF. CDR3 nucleotides: TGTGCCAGCAGCCCGGGACCGTTGGACGAGCAGTACTTC.

This sequence joins TRBV18 and TRBJ1-1; D might be TRBD1 (5 bases). The V end was cut by 3 bases, the J end by 1 base, with 12 bases between. Germline V gives CDR1 KGHSH, CDR2 LQKENI. The CDR3 contains 15 residues. DNA for the CDR3: TGTGCCAGCTCACCGGGGGACTTCCCGAACACTGAAGCTTTCTTT. Translation: CASSPGDFPNTEAFF. The full variable domain, with the rest looked up from reference TRBV18 and TRBJ1-1, is NAGVMQNPRHLVRRRGQEARLRCSPMKGHSHVYWYRQLPEEGLKFMVYLQKENIIDESGMPKERFSAEFPKEGPSILRIQQVVRGDSAAYFCASSPGDFPNTEAFFGQGTRLTVV.

The chain carries TRBV27 and TRBJ1-5; TRBD1 aligns across 7 bases. CDR3 length: 14 amino acids. Trimming at V came to 5 bases and at J to 4 bases, leaving 5 bases not matched to a gene. Germline V gene data show CDR1 as MNHEY and CDR2 as SMNVEV (reference sequence). CDR3 region: CASSRQGPNQPQHF. As DNA, the CDR3 is TGTGCCAGCAGTCGACAGGGTCCGAATCAGCCCCAGCATTTT.

The chain has TRBV29-1 and TRBJ2-1; D may be TRBD1 (6 bases). V gave up 7 bases and J gave up 0 bases, with 13 bases separating them. CDR3 length equals 14 residues. Germline V gene lookup returns CDR1 SQVTM and CDR2 ANQGSEA. The CDR3 loop reads CSAEGHPSYNEQFF. The CDR3 nucleotides read TGCAGCGCTGAGGGACACCCCTCCTACAATGAGCAGTTCTTC.

The chain recombines TRBV5-1 with TRBJ2-1, with 7 bases that match TRBD2. This CDR3 comprises 14 residues. Germline assignment: CDR1 SGHRS and CDR2 YFSETQ. After removal of 2 bases from V and 6 bases from J, the junction contained 5 bases not matched to a gene. The CDR3 nucleotides read TGCGCCAGCAGCTTTAGGACTAGTGGCAATGAGCAGTTCTTC. Its protein product is CASSFRTSGNEQFF. Filled out from reference TRBV5-1 and TRBJ2-1, the complete variable domain reads KAGVTQTPRYLIKTRGQQVTLSCSPISGHRSVSWYQQTPGQGLQFLFEYFSETQRNKGNFPGRFSGRQFSNSRSEMNVSTLELGDSALYLCASSFRTSGNEQFFGPGTRLTVL.

The chain has TRBV10-3 and TRBJ2-1; D unclear. V shed 0 bases and J shed 6 bases, with 18 bases lying between them. The CDR3 length is 17 residues. The germline CDR1 and CDR2 sequences are ENHRY and SYGVKD. This chain's CDR3 is CAISESFLGSLGNEQFF. In DNA, the CDR3 is TGTGCCATCAGTGAGTCATTTTTAGGAAGCCTGGGCAATGAGCAGTTCTTC.

The chain employs TRBV29-1 and TRBJ2-1; 7 nucleotides line up with TRBD1. V lost 7 bases, J lost 2 bases, and 8 bases stayed unmatched. The CDR3 length is 14 residues. Germline CDR1 is SQVTM and CDR2 is ANQGSEA. The DNA for the CDR3 is TGCAGCGGCGGACAGGACTCTGCCTACAATGAGCAGTTCTTC. This sequence encodes CSGGQDSAYNEQFF.

The V call is TRBV6-5, the J call TRBJ2-7; D gene uncertain. The germline CDR1 and CDR2 sequences are MNHEY and SVGAGI. CDR3 length equals 13 residues. Trimming removed 0 bases from V and 12 bases from J, with 15 bases in between. The CDR3 region is CASSYSETAESYF. The CDR3 bases are TGTGCCAGCAGTTACTCGGAGACCGCAGAATCGTACTTC.

This chain links TRBV4-2 with TRBJ2-7; 12 bases agree with TRBD2. Per the germline V gene, CDR1 is LGHNA and CDR2 is YNFKEQ. This CDR3 comprises 15 residues. With V trimmed by 3 bases and J by 5 bases, 5 bases remained unmatched. The CDR3 loop reads CASSQTLAGGDEQYF. The CDR3 DNA sequence: TGTGCCAGCAGCCAGACCCTAGCGGGGGGGGACGAGCAGTACTTC.

This clone was seen a handful of times. The rearrangement uses TRBV12-5 and TRBJ2-2; 7 bases match TRBD1. The germline V gene encodes CDR1 LGHNT and CDR2 FRNRAP. The CDR3 runs to 14 residues. The trim removed 6 bases at V and 1 base at J, leaving 2 bases unmatched. CDR3 amino acids: CASGRTGNTGELFF. CDR3 nucleotide sequence: TGTGCTAGTGGCCGGACAGGGAACACCGGGGAGCTGTTTTTT.

In this sample, this clone turned up once. Relative to the germline gene, one junction end is altered; a read error may explain this. The rearrangement joins TRBV4-3 to TRBJ2-3; D is uncertain. Germline CDR1 reads LGHNA; CDR2 reads YSLEER. The CDR3 has 14 amino acids. CDR3 residues: CASSQGVRPAGVDF. The DNA for the CDR3 is TGCGCCAGCAGCCAAGGGGTCCGTCCAGCTGGGGTTGATTTT.

Notes on this clone: The sample has other DNA sequences that encode this CDR3 too. The rearrangement uses TRBV5-6 and TRBJ1-1, with D maybe TRBD1 (5 bases). Germline loops: CDR1 SGHDT, CDR2 YYEEEE. CDR3 length: 12 residues. V lost 4 bases and J 5 bases, leaving 9 bases between the germline ends. This chain's CDR3 is CASSPGGTEAFF. CDR3 DNA sequence: TGTGCCAGCAGCCCGGGGGGGACTGAAGCTTTCTTT.

With regard to this clone: The sample holds other DNA sequences that translate to the same CDR3. The chain recombines TRBV9 with TRBJ2-3; no clear D. V dropped 0 bases and J dropped 3 bases, with 2 bases sitting between them. The CDR3 has 12 residues. Germline V gene lookup returns CDR1 SGDLS and CDR2 YYNGEE. The CDR3 DNA sequence: TGTGCCAGCAGCGTAGTGACAGATACGCAGTATTTT. Protein: CASSVVTDTQYF.

This chain uses TRBV6-1 with TRBJ2-3; weak D call: TRBD1 (6 bases). This CDR3 is built from 15 residues. V was shortened by 5 bases and J by 1 base, with 13 bases between the two germline ends. Germline CDR1 MNHNS, CDR2 SASEGT. The CDR3 DNA follows: TGTGCCAGCAGTCAACTTAAGGGGGGCACAGATACGCAGTATTTT. Encoded protein: CASSQLKGGTDTQYF.

On this clone itself: This may arise from a read error, as a much more abundant clone is one base away. V is TRBV5-4 and J is TRBJ1-1; D remains unclear. Looked up from germline, CDR1 is SGHNT and CDR2 is YYREEE (reference sequence). The CDR3 extends over 12 amino acids. V dropped 0 bases and J dropped 3 bases, with 3 bases sitting between them. This chain's CDR3 is CASSLGDTEAFF. The CDR3 coding sequence is TGTGCCAGCAGCTTGGGGGACACTGAAGCTTTCTTT. The variable domain in full, completed from reference TRBV5-4 and TRBJ1-1, reads ETGVTQSPTHLIKTRGQQVTLRCSSQSGHNTVSWYQQALGQGPQFIFQYYREEENGRGNFPPRFSGLQFPNYSSELNVNALELDDSALYLCASSLGDTEAFFGQGTRLTVV.

This sequence joins TRBV5-6 and TRBJ1-1, with unresolved D. CDR1 and CDR2 from the germline V gene are SGHDT and YYEEEE. Between the trimmed V and J ends, which lost 0 bases and 0 bases, there was a span of 9 bases. CDR3 length: 15 residues. This chain's CDR3 is CASSLEVAMNTEAFF. The CDR3 bases are TGTGCCAGCAGCTTGGAGGTAGCGATGAACACTGAAGCTTTCTTT.

The gene calls are TRBV9 and TRBJ2-1; D may be TRBD2 (6 bases). The CDR3 loop spans 16 amino acids. Deletions cut 0 bases from V and 5 bases from J, with 15 bases between. CDR1 and CDR2 (germline): SGDLS, YYNGEE. CDR3 sequence reads: CASSVGGLAFNNEQFF. CDR3 coding DNA: TGTGCCAGCAGCGTAGGGGGACTCGCCTTTAACAATGAGCAGTTCTTC.

The chain couples TRBV29-1 to TRBJ2-7; D is ambiguous. Trimming removed 7 bases at V and 2 bases at J, with 6 bases between. Germline assignment: CDR1 SQVTM and CDR2 ANQGSEA. This CDR3 region has 10 residues. Here the CDR3 reads CSAVAYEQYF. CDR3 nucleotides: TGCAGCGCAGTAGCCTACGAGCAGTACTTC.